This T cell receptor beta chain is drawn from a study of shared clonotypes between healthy human individuals. This CDR3 has 14 amino acids. The V end was cut by 8 bases, the J end by 3 bases, with 14 bases between. CDR1 is MNHEY and CDR2 is SVGAGI in the germline V gene. A word on this clone: Its antigen is unknown.

The authors' processing: With immunoSEQ giving junction-only sequences and no quality scores, filtering differed. Here immunoSEQ multiplex PCR was the method, and the copy in TCRdb shows in-frame clones only, minus some. Clone size and V and J calls were adopted from that table, with D and trimming inferred from the DNA. Of some 2,100,000 clones listed, almost 96% were seen once; the top ten hold 0.13%. Findings of the study overall: Only a few donors were included, so the genetic and exposure-history diversity represented was limited. Collection of samples was limited to blood; tissue repertoires likely differ.

The chain uses TRBV6-5 and TRBJ1-3, with D possibly being TRBD1 (6 bases). Sequencing input: naive CD4+ T cells sorted from blood. Specified subset: CD45RA+ positively selected. The TCR comes from a man aged 18 to 29 in good health. The CDR3 is CASDGKGVGNTIYF. In nucleotides, the CDR3 is TGTGCCAGCGACGGGAAGGGGGTTGGAAACACCATATATTTT.